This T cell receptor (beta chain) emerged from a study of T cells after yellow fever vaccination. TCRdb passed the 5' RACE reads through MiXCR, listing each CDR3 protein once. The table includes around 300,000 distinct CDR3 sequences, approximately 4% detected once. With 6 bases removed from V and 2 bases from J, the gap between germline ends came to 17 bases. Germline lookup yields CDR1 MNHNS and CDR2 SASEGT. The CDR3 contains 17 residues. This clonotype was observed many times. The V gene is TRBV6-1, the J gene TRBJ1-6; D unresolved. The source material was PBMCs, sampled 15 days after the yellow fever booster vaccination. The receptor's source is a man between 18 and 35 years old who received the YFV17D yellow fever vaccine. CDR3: CASRTLSGIAYNSPLHF. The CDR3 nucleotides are TGTGCCAGCAGAACCCTATCGGGAATCGCCTATAATTCACCCCTCCACTTT.